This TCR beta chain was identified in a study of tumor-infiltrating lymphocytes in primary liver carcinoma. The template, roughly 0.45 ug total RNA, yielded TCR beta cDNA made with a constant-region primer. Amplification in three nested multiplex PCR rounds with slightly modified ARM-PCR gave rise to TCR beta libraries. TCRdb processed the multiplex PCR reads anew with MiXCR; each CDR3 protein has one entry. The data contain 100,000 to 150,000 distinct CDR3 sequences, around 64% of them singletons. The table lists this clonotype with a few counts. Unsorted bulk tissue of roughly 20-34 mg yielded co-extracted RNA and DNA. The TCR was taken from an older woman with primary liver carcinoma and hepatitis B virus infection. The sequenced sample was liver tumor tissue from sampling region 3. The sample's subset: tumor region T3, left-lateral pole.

In nucleotides, the CDR3 is TGCGCCAGCAGCTTGGCCTTGAGGGGGCTGGCTCCTTACGAGCAGTACTTC. The encoded protein is CASSLALRGLAPYEQYF. The chain recombines TRBV5-1 with TRBJ2-7; 7 positions match TRBD1. CDR1 and CDR2 from the germline V gene are SGHRS and YFSETQ. The CDR3 sequence is 17 residues long. Trimming cost V 0 bases and J 4 bases; bases outside gene matches: 13.